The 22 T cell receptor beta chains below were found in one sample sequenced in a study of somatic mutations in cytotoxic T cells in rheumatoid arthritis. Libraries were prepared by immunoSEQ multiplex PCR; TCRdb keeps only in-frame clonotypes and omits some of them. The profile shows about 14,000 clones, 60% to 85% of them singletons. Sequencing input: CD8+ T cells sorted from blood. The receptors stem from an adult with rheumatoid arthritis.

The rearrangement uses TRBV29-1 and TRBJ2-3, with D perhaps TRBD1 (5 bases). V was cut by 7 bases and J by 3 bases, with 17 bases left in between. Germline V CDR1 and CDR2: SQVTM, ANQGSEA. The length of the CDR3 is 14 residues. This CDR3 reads CSAGPIRVTDTQYF. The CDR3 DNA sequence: TGCAGCGCTGGACCTATCAGGGTTACAGATACGCAGTATTTT.

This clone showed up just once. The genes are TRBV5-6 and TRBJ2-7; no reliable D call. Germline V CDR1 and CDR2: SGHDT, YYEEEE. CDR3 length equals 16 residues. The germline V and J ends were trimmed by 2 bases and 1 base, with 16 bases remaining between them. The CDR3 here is CASSFFQAYSSYEQYF. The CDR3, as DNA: TGTGCCAGCAGCTTCTTTCAGGCGTACTCTTCCTACGAGCAGTACTTC.

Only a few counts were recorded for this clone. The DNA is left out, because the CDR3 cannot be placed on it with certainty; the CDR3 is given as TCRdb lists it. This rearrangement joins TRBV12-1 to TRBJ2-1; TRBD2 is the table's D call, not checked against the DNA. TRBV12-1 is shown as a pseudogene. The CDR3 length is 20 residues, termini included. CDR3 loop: CASRPPGWVAGGSSYNEQFF.

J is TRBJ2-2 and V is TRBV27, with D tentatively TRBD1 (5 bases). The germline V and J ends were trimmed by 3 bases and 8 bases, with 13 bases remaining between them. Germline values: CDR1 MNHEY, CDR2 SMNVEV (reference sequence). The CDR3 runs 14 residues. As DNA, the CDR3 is TGTGCCAGCAGTTTCGGACAATTGTTGGGGGAGCTGTTTTTT. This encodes CASSFGQLLGELFF.

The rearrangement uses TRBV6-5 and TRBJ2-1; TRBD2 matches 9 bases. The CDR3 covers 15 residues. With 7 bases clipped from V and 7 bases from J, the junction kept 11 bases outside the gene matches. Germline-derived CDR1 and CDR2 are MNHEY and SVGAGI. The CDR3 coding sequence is TGTGCCAGCACCGGGACTAGCTCCCCGGAGAATGAGCAGTTCTTC. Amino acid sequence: CASTGTSSPENEQFF.

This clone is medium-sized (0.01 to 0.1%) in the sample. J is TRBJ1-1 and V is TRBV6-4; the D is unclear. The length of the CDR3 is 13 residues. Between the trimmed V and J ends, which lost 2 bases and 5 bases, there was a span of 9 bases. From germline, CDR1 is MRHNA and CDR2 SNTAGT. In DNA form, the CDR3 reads TGTGCCAGCAGTGACAGGATGGGAACTGAAGCTTTCTTT. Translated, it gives CASSDRMGTEAFF.

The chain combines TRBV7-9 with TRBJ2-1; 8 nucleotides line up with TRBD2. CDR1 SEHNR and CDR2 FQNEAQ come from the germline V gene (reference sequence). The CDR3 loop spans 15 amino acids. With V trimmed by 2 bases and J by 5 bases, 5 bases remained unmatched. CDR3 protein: CASSLNAGGNNEQFF. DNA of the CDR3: TGTGCCAGCAGCTTAAATGCGGGGGGAAACAATGAGCAGTTCTTC.

The CDR3 nucleotides are TGTGCCAGCAGTTTTGTAGGACTAGTGGGCGGGCATGAGCAGTTCTTC. As protein: CASSFVGLVGGHEQFF. The chain links TRBV27 to TRBJ2-1; 7 positions agree with TRBD2. The CDR3 runs 16 residues. The V segment lost 3 bases and the J segment 8 bases; nucleotides outside the gene matches: 13. The germline CDR1 and CDR2 sequences are MNHEY and SMNVEV (reference sequence).

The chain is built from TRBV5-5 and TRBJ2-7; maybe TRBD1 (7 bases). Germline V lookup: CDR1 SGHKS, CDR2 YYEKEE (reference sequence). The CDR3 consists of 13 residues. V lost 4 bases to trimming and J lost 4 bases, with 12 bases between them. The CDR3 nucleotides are TGTGCCAGCAGCGGGGGGACAGCGTACGAGCAGTACGTC. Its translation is CASSGGTAYEQYV.

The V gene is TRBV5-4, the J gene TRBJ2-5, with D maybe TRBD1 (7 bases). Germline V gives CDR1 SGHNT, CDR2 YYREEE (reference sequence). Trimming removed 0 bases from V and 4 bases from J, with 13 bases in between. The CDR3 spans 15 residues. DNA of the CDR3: TGTGCCAGCAGCTTGGGGCGGGACAGAGGAGAGACCCAGTACTTC. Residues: CASSLGRDRGETQYF.

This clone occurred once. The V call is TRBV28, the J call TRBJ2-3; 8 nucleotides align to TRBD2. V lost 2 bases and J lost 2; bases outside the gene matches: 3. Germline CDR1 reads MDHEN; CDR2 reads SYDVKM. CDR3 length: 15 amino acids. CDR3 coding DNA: TGTGCCAGCAGTTTAGGAGCGGGGGCCACAGATACGCAGTATTTT. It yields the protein CASSLGAGATDTQYF.

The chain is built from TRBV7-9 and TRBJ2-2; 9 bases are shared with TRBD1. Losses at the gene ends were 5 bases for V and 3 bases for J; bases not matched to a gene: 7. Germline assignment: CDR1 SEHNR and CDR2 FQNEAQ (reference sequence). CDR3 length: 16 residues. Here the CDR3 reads CASSTMDRGYTGELFF. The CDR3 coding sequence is TGTGCCAGCAGCACTATGGACAGGGGTTACACCGGGGAGCTGTTTTTT.

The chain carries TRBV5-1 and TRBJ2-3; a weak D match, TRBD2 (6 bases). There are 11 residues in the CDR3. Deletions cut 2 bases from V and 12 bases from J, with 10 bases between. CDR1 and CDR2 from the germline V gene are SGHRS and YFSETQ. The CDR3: CASSFGTSQYF. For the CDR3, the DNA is TGCGCCAGCAGCTTCGGAACTAGCCAGTATTTT.

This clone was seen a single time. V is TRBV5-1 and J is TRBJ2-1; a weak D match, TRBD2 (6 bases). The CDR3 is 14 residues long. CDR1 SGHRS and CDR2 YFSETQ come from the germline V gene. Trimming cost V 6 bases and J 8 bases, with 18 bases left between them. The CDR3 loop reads CASKDQGEVHEQFF. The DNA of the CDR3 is TGCGCCAGCAAGGACCAAGGGGAGGTCCATGAGCAGTTCTTC. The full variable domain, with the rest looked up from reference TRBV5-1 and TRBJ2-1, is KAGVTQTPRYLIKTRGQQVTLSCSPISGHRSVSWYQQTPGQGLQFLFEYFSETQRNKGNFPGRFSGRQFSNSRSEMNVSTLELGDSALYLCASKDQGEVHEQFFGPGTRLTVL.

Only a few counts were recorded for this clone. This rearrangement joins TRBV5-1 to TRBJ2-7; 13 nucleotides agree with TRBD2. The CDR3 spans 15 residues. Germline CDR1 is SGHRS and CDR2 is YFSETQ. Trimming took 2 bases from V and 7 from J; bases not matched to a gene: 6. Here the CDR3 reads CASSFSGTSGEEQYV. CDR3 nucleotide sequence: TGCGCCAGCAGCTTCTCTGGGACTAGCGGGGAAGAGCAGTACGTC.

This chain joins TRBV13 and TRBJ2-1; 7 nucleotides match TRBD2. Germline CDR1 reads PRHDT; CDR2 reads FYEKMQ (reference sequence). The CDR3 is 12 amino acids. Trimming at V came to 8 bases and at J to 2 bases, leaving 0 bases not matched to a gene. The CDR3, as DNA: TGTGCCAGCGGGGGGGCCTACAATGAGCAGTTCTTC. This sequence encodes CASGGAYNEQFF.

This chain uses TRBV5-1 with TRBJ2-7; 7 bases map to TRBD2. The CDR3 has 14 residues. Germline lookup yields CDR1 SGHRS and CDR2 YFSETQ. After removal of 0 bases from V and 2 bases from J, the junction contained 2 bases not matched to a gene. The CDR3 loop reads CASSLAGLAYEQYF. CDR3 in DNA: TGCGCCAGCAGCTTGGCAGGACTAGCCTACGAGCAGTACTTC.

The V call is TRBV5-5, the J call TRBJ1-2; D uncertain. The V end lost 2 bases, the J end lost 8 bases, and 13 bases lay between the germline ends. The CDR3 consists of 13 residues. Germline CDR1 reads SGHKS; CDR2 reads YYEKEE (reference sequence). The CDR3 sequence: CASSFQEHEGYTF. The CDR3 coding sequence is TGTGCCAGCAGCTTCCAGGAGCATGAGGGCTACACCTTC.

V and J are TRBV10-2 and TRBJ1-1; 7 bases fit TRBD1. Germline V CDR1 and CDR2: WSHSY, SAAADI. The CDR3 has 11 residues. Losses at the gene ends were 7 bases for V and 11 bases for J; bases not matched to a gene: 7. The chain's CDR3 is CASTSDREAFF. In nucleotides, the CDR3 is TGCGCCAGCACCTCCGACAGGGAGGCTTTCTTT.

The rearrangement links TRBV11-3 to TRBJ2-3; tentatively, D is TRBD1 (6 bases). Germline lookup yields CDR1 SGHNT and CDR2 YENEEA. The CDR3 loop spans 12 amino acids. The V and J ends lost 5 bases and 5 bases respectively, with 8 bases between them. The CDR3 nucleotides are TGTGCCAGCAGCGACAGGAGAGATACGCAGTATTTT. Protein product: CASSDRRDTQYF.

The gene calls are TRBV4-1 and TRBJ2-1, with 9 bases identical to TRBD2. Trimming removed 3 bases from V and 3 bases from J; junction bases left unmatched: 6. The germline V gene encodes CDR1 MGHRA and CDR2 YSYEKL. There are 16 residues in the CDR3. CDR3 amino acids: CASSQFLAGVYNEQFF. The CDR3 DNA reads TGCGCCAGCAGCCAGTTCTTAGCGGGGGTCTACAATGAGCAGTTCTTC.

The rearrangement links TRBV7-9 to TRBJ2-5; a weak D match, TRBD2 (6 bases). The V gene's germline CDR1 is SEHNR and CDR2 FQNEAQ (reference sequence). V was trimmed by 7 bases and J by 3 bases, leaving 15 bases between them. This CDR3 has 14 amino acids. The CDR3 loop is CASKKRTGEETQYF. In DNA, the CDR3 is TGTGCCAGCAAGAAGAGGACGGGAGAAGAGACCCAGTACTTC.